The 30 T cell receptor beta chains below come from one sample, sequenced in a study of control samples from healthy donors and cancer patients. Produced via immunoSEQ multiplex PCR; TCRdb's table is partial and in-frame only. The data hold about 110,000 clones, with 70% to 85% observed a single time. Input material: blood. Source of these receptors: a man between 18 and 29 years old in good health.

The chain uses TRBV4-3 and TRBJ1-4; TRBD1 matches 10 bases. J gave up 7 bases and V 1 base, and 3 bases lay outside the gene matches. The CDR3 contains 15 residues. Germline loops: CDR1 LGHNA, CDR2 YSLEER. The CDR3 DNA follows: TGCGCCAGCAGCCAAGGACAGGGGGCTGGTGAAAAACTGTTTTTT. Translation: CASSQGQGAGEKLFF.

This clone was picked up a small number of times. This chain links TRBV30 with TRBJ1-5; D is unresolved. The CDR3 covers 14 residues. Trimming stripped 0 bases from V and 4 bases from J, with 10 bases between. Germline V CDR1 and CDR2: GTSNPN, SVGIG (reference sequence). The CDR3 DNA reads TGTGCCTGGAGTGTAACGAGGCAGAATCAGCCCCAGCATTTT. This translates into CAWSVTRQNQPQHF.

This clone has a handful of counts. V usage is TRBV3-1 (or the pseudogene TRBV3-2) and J usage is TRBJ2-2, with TRBD2 identical over 7 bases. The CDR3 has 14 amino acids. Germline CDR1 reads LGHDT; CDR2 reads YNNKEL (reference sequence). J lost 7 bases, V lost 4 bases, and 6 bases had no gene match. The CDR3 protein is CASSPPGGSGELFF. The CDR3 DNA follows: TGTGCCAGCAGCCCCCCCGGGGGGAGCGGGGAGCTGTTTTTT.

The V and J genes are TRBV24-1 and TRBJ1-2; 8 nucleotides align to TRBD1. This CDR3 is 14 amino acids long. CDR1 KGHDR and CDR2 SFDVKD come from the germline V gene. The junction had 8 bases not matched to a gene; V was cut back by 4 bases and J by 8 bases. The CDR3 nucleotides are TGTGCCACCAGTGACCTAGACAGGGGAGAGGGCTACACCTTC. It encodes CATSDLDRGEGYTF.

The V and J genes are TRBV14 and TRBJ1-6; D is perhaps TRBD1 (5 bases). This CDR3 is built from 13 residues. Germline V gene lookup returns CDR1 SGHDN and CDR2 FVKESK. The V end lost 5 bases, the J end lost 4 bases, and 6 bases lay between the germline ends. The chain's CDR3 is CASSRQYNSPLHF. CDR3 coding DNA: TGTGCCAGCAGCAGACAGTATAATTCACCCCTCCACTTT.

This chain joins TRBV19 and TRBJ2-5; D is perhaps TRBD1 or TRBD2 (5 bases each). CDR1 LNHDA and CDR2 SQIVND come from the germline V gene (reference sequence). The CDR3 contains 13 residues. Trimming stripped 0 bases from V and 5 bases from J, with 7 bases between. The CDR3 spells CASSIEWGETQYF. The DNA for the CDR3 is TGTGCCAGTAGTATAGAGTGGGGGGAGACCCAGTACTTC.

The chain recombines TRBV30 with TRBJ1-1; D remains unclear. CDR1 is GTSNPN and CDR2 is SVGIG in the germline V gene (reference sequence). This CDR3 region has 15 residues. Trimming took 4 bases from V and 5 from J, leaving 20 bases between them. CDR3 loop: CAWKMRRAVLTEAFF. CDR3 nucleotide sequence: TGTGCCTGGAAGATGAGACGGGCGGTATTAACTGAAGCTTTCTTT. Looking up the rest from reference TRBV30 and TRBJ1-1 gives the full variable domain: SQTIHQWPATLVQPVGSPLSLECTVEGTSNPNLYWYRQAAGRGLQLLFYSVGIGQISSEVPQNLSASRPQDRQFILSSKKLLLSDSGFYLCAWKMRRAVLTEAFFGQGTRLTVV.

This sequence joins TRBV6-6 and TRBJ2-5, with TRBD2 identical over 12 bases. This CDR3 spans 14 amino acids. After removal of 7 bases from V and 3 bases from J, the junction contained 3 bases not matched to a gene. Germline V lookup: CDR1 MNHNY, CDR2 SVGAGI (reference sequence). CDR3 protein: CASKPSGGEETQYF. Here the CDR3 DNA reads TGTGCCAGCAAACCTAGCGGGGGGGAAGAGACCCAGTACTTC.

This clone showed up just a few times. The chain employs TRBV6-2 or TRBV6-3 and TRBJ2-7; possibly TRBD1 for D (5 bases). The V end was cut by 0 bases, the J end by 4 bases, with 16 bases between. CDR3 length equals 16 residues. Germline CDR1 reads MNHEY; CDR2 reads SVGEGT. The DNA for the CDR3 is TGTGCCAGCAGTTACTCGACGGCAGGGATGGGTTACGAGCAGTACTTC. It encodes CASSYSTAGMGYEQYF.

The chain carries TRBV5-1 and TRBJ2-4; D may be TRBD1 or TRBD2 (5 bases each). The germline V and J ends were trimmed by 3 bases and 6 bases, with 28 bases remaining between them. The CDR3 is 19 residues long. CDR1 and CDR2 from the germline V gene are SGHRS and YFSETQ. The CDR3 coding sequence is TGCGCCAGCAGCTACGATCCCTCAACCGGGACCGGTGTGAGAAACATTCAGTACTTC. Translation gives CASSYDPSTGTGVRNIQYF. The variable domain in full, with the rest retrieved from reference TRBV5-1 and TRBJ2-4, is KAGVTQTPRYLIKTRGQQVTLSCSPISGHRSVSWYQQTPGQGLQFLFEYFSETQRNKGNFPGRFSGRQFSNSRSEMNVSTLELGDSALYLCASSYDPSTGTGVRNIQYFGAGTRLSVL.

The rearrangement uses TRBV4-1 and TRBJ2-5; TRBD2 matches 7 bases. Germline V CDR1 and CDR2: MGHRA, YSYEKL. J gave up 6 bases and V 2 bases, and 6 bases lay outside the gene matches. CDR3 length: 14 amino acids. CDR3 bases: TGCGCCAGCAGCCAAACGACCGGGAGGCAGACCCAGTACTTC. Translated: CASSQTTGRQTQYF.

This clone was seen more than once but under ten times. The gene calls are TRBV6-5 and TRBJ1-5; D perhaps matches TRBD1 (5 bases). This CDR3 region has 14 residues. The V gene's germline CDR1 is MNHEY and CDR2 SVGAGI. V was pared by 6 bases and J by 6 bases, with 15 bases between. The CDR3 region is CASRAGRDGQPQHF. CDR3 DNA: TGTGCCAGCAGAGCGGGGAGGGACGGTCAGCCCCAGCATTTT.

The rearrangement uses TRBV9 and TRBJ2-2; D possibly corresponds to TRBD1 (6 bases). The germline CDR1 and CDR2 sequences are SGDLS and YYNGEE. This CDR3 contains 15 residues. Trimming removed 0 bases at V and 5 bases at J, with 11 bases between. The CDR3 DNA reads TGTGCCAGCAGCGTAGACAGGGATCAAACCGGGGAGCTGTTTTTT. It encodes CASSVDRDQTGELFF. Drawing the rest from reference TRBV9 and TRBJ2-2, the complete variable domain is DSGVTQTPKHLITATGQRVTLRCSPRSGDLSVYWYQQSLDQGLQFLIQYYNGEERAKGNILERFSAQQFPDLHSELNLSSLELGDSALYFCASSVDRDQTGELFFGEGSRLTVL.

This clone came up a few times. The chain combines TRBV7-6 with TRBJ2-7, with 10 bases fitting TRBD1. Looked up from germline, CDR1 is SGHVS and CDR2 is FNYEAQ. The CDR3 totals 15 residues. J was trimmed by 3 bases and V by 5 bases; bases with no gene match: 7. For the CDR3, the DNA is TGTGCCAGCAGCACAACCGGGACAGGGGACTACGAGCAGTACTTC. As protein: CASSTTGTGDYEQYF.

The chain uses TRBV4-2 and TRBJ2-3, with 11 bases fitting TRBD2. Germline CDR1 reads LGHNA; CDR2 reads YNFKEQ. The CDR3 contains 15 residues. J was trimmed by 5 bases and V by 3 bases; bases with no gene match: 4. In DNA form, the CDR3 reads TGTGCCAGCAGCCATAGCGGGGGGGCAATAGATACGCAGTATTTT. Its translation: CASSHSGGAIDTQYF.

The rearrangement links TRBV9 to TRBJ1-6; D gene ambiguous. With 2 bases removed from V and 9 bases from J, the gap between germline ends came to 9 bases. The CDR3 loop spans 13 amino acids. In germline, CDR1 is SGDLS, CDR2 YYNGEE. This chain's CDR3 is CASSVGAGSPLHF. The CDR3 DNA reads as TGTGCCAGCAGCGTGGGTGCGGGTTCACCCCTCCACTTT.

This clone was counted a few times. V is TRBV30 and J is TRBJ1-6; no reliable D call. Deletions cut 4 bases from V and 7 bases from J, with 8 bases between. The germline gives CDR1 GTSNPN, CDR2 SVGIG (reference sequence). CDR3 size: 12 residues. The CDR3 DNA reads TGTGCCTGGAACCAGCCGAATTCACCCCTCCACTTT. Its protein is CAWNQPNSPLHF.

This clone came up once. This chain joins TRBV19 and TRBJ2-1; D gene ambiguous. Germline-derived CDR1 and CDR2 are LNHDA and SQIVND (reference sequence). V was cut by 3 bases and J by 5 bases, with 14 bases left in between. This CDR3 has 15 amino acids. The CDR3: CASSISQANNNEQFF. The CDR3 nucleotides read TGTGCCAGTAGTATCTCGCAGGCGAATAACAATGAGCAGTTCTTC.

V gene TRBV4-2 combines with J gene TRBJ2-7; D might be TRBD1 (6 bases). The V and J ends lost 0 bases and 0 bases respectively, with 12 bases between them. This CDR3 spans 16 amino acids. Germline V gene data show CDR1 as LGHNA and CDR2 as YNFKEQ. The CDR3 loop is CASSQELMDSSYEQYF. CDR3 DNA sequence: TGTGCCAGCAGCCAAGAACTCATGGACAGCTCCTACGAGCAGTACTTC.

The chain uses TRBV6-6 and TRBJ2-2; either TRBD1 or TRBD2 may supply D (6 bases each). Per the germline V gene, CDR1 is MNHNY and CDR2 is SVGAGI (reference sequence). The CDR3 is 15 amino acids. V lost 6 bases and J 5 bases, leaving 16 bases between the germline ends. For the CDR3, the DNA is TGTGCCAGCAGCCTGACGGGGGCTCGGACCGGGGAGCTGTTTTTT. It encodes CASSLTGARTGELFF.

This chain connects TRBV4-1 to TRBJ1-5; possibly TRBD1 for D (5 bases). This CDR3 is 17 amino acids long. CDR1 is MGHRA and CDR2 is YSYEKL in the germline V gene. Trimming removed 0 bases at V and 7 bases at J, with 19 bases between. The CDR3 DNA reads TGCGCCAGCAGCCAAGAATCCGTAACCGGATCAGGGCAGCCCCAGCATTTT. Its protein is CASSQESVTGSGQPQHF.

This sequence joins TRBV24-1 and TRBJ1-1, with TRBD1 identical over 7 bases. Trimming cost V 2 bases and J 2 bases; bases outside gene matches: 4. The length of the CDR3 is 15 residues. Per the germline V gene, CDR1 is KGHDR and CDR2 is SFDVKD. CDR3: CATSDSGQPNTEAFF. The CDR3 nucleotides are TGTGCCACCAGTGATTCGGGACAGCCCAACACTGAAGCTTTCTTT.

The rearrangement links TRBV2 to TRBJ1-5; TRBD1 aligns across 9 bases. V trimming: 6 bases; J trimming: 2 bases; junction bases outside the gene matches: 5. Germline V gives CDR1 SNHLY, CDR2 FYNNEI. The CDR3 length is 15 residues. CDR3 bases: TGTGCCAGCAGAACAGGGGGCCTTGGCAATCAGCCCCAGCATTTT. Its translation: CASRTGGLGNQPQHF. Based on the CDR3 plus reference TRBV2 and TRBJ1-5, the full variable domain is EPEVTQTPSHQVTQMGQEVILRCVPISNHLYFYWYRQILGQKVEFLVSFYNNEISEKSEIFDDQFSVERPDGSNFTLKIRSTKLEDSAMYFCASRTGGLGNQPQHFGDGTRLSIL.

V and J are TRBV4-1 and TRBJ2-3; 7 bases match TRBD1. Looked up from germline, CDR1 is MGHRA and CDR2 is YSYEKL. The V gene end was trimmed by 4 bases and the J gene end by 2 bases; junction bases not matched to a gene: 6. This CDR3 has 15 amino acids. This chain's CDR3 is CASSPTGWDTDTQYF. The CDR3, as DNA: TGCGCCAGCAGCCCGACAGGGTGGGACACAGATACGCAGTATTTT.

This clone appeared once. The J gene is TRBJ2-1, the V gene TRBV11-2; D not resolved. This CDR3 is built from 13 residues. The germline V and J ends were trimmed by 1 base and 8 bases, with 9 bases remaining between them. CDR1 and CDR2 (germline): SGHAT, FQNNGV. Here the CDR3 reads CASSLGWGYEQFF. DNA of the CDR3: TGTGCCAGCAGCTTAGGATGGGGTTATGAGCAGTTCTTC.

V gene TRBV3-1 (or the pseudogene TRBV3-2) combines with J gene TRBJ2-4, with 11 bases matching TRBD2. Germline V gives CDR1 LGHDT, CDR2 YNNKEL (reference sequence). The CDR3 has 18 amino acids. The J segment lost 1 base and the V segment lost 1 base, leaving 6 bases of the junction unmatched. The CDR3 protein is CASSQGPSGGLAKNIQYF. The DNA for the CDR3 is TGTGCCAGCAGCCAAGGCCCTAGCGGGGGGCTGGCCAAAAACATTCAGTACTTC.

The chain uses TRBV30 and TRBJ2-7; 8 bases line up with TRBD1. J lost 5 bases, V lost 3 bases, and 6 bases had no gene match. Germline CDR1 reads GTSNPN; CDR2 reads SVGIG (reference sequence). The CDR3 runs 13 residues. In DNA, the CDR3 is TGTGCCTGGAGGCGGGACAGGTCCCACGAGCAGTACTTC. Its translation is CAWRRDRSHEQYF.

This chain's CDR3 is CASRPPGNYGYTF. Here the CDR3 DNA reads TGTGCCAGCAGACCCCCGGGAAACTATGGCTACACCTTC. V is TRBV7-9 and J is TRBJ1-2, with D unclear. The CDR3 is made up of 13 amino acids. The V gene lost 6 bases and the J gene lost 2 bases, with 10 bases spanning the gap. Per the germline V gene, CDR1 is SEHNR and CDR2 is FQNEAQ (reference sequence).

This chain connects TRBV2 to TRBJ2-2; 12 nucleotides match TRBD2. V was pared by 6 bases and J by 1 base, with 3 bases of the junction left unmatched. This CDR3 is 16 amino acids long. Germline-derived CDR1 and CDR2 are SNHLY and FYNNEI. This CDR3 reads CASRPGLAGNTGELFF. Written as DNA, the CDR3 is TGTGCCAGCAGGCCGGGACTAGCGGGGAACACCGGGGAGCTGTTTTTT.

CDR3 sequence (DNA): TGTGCCAGCAGTGAAAGACTTATCCCTGGGGCCAACGTCCTGACTTTC. Its translation: CASSERLIPGANVLTF. This sequence joins TRBV2 and TRBJ2-6; D is undetermined. The CDR3 spans 16 residues. V was shortened by 2 bases and J by 2 bases, with 10 bases between the two germline ends. From germline, CDR1 is SNHLY and CDR2 FYNNEI.